These T cell receptor beta chains were read from a single sample in a study of cytomegalovirus exposure and HLA in healthy donors. Some clones are missing from TCRdb's copy, which holds only in-frame ones; the method was immunoSEQ multiplex PCR. This table has roughly 220,000 clones, 80% to 85% appearing once. The sequencing input was PBMCs. All receptors come from a woman aged 30 to 39 in good health and CMV-seropositive. CDR3s include the opening cysteine and the closing phenylalanine or tryptophan. A D gene is named only where the DNA matches it firmly. Only some rows state a clone size, as once, few, many or a class for expanded clones.

NA	TRBV5-1	11	TRBJ2-7	NA	TGCGCCAGCAGCTCCGACAGCGAGCAGTACTTC	CASSSDSEQYF
NA	TRBV5-4	15	TRBJ1-3	TRBD1	TGTGCCAGCAGCGCCGGGACAGGGTACGGAAACACCATATATTTT	CASSAGTGYGNTIYF
once	TRBV7-2	16	TRBJ2-1	TRBD1	TGTGCCAGCAGCTCCCTAGGGGGGACAGGTAGGAATGAGCAGTTCTTC	CASSSLGGTGRNEQFF
NA	TRBV10-3	16	TRBJ2-3	TRBD2	TGTGCCACCGGGGTCGTAGCGGGAGGTCTTGCAGATACGCAGTATTTT	CATGVVAGGLADTQYF
NA	TRBV7-8	15	TRBJ2-4	TRBD1	TGTGCCAGCAGCCCCACAGGGGGCCCACAAAACATTCAGTACTTC	CASSPTGGPQNIQYF
NA	TRBV27	14	TRBJ1-2	TRBD1	TGTGCCAGCAGTCCACAGGGGCCTAACTATGGCTACACCTTC	CASSPQGPNYGYTF
NA	TRBV2	11	TRBJ2-7	TRBD1	TGTGCCAGCACAGGGGGCTACGAGCAGTACTTC	CASTGGYEQYF
NA	TRBV7-8	15	TRBJ1-2	NA	TGTGCCAGCAGCTCGCGCCGGGAAGGAATCTATGGCTACACCTTC	CASSSRREGIYGYTF
NA	TRBV5-1	12	TRBJ2-7	NA	TGCGCCAGCAGCTCGGCCTCCTACGAGCAGTACTTC	CASSSASYEQYF
NA	TRBV28	14	TRBJ1-4	NA	TGTGCCAGCAGTTTTGAAGGGGCTAATGAAAAACTGTTTTTT	CASSFEGANEKLFF
NA	TRBV6-4	14	TRBJ2-5	NA	TGTGCCAGCAACGGGGTTTCCTACTTGGAGACCCAGTACTTC	CASNGVSYLETQYF
NA	TRBV19	18	TRBJ2-6	NA	TGTGCCAGTAGCTACACGGGACACCGCTACTCTGGGGCCAACGTCCTGACTTTC	CASSYTGHRYSGANVLTF
NA	TRBV4-3	17	TRBJ2-3	TRBD1	TGCGCCAGCAGCCAAGATTGGGACAGGTGGGCCACAGATACGCAGTATTTT	CASSQDWDRWATDTQYF
NA	TRBV11-2	14	TRBJ2-7	NA	TGTGCCAGCAGCTTACAAAGCGCGGTTAGCGAGCAGTACTTC	CASSLQSAVSEQYF
few	TRBV7-3	13	TRBJ1-1	NA	TGTGCCAGCAGCCGTACACTGAACACTGAAGCTTTCTTT	CASSRTLNTEAFF
once	TRBV5-1	13	TRBJ2-1	NA	TGCGCCAGCAGCTTCTACAGTAACAATGAGCAGTTCTTC	CASSFYSNNEQFF
NA	TRBV28	16	TRBJ2-1	TRBD2	TGTGCCAGCCTTACCACCAGCGGGGGGTCCTACAATGAGCAGTTCTTC	CASLTTSGGSYNEQFF
once	TRBV30	15	TRBJ1-5	NA	TGTGCCTGGAATCGAGGGGGGAGTAGCAATCAGCCCCAGCATTTT	CAWNRGGSSNQPQHF
NA	TRBV11-2	16	TRBJ2-1	NA	TGTGCCAGCAGCCCCCTTATCTCTGACTCCTACAATGAGCAGTTCTTC	CASSPLISDSYNEQFF
NA	TRBV19	15	TRBJ2-5	NA	TGTGCCAGTAGTATTTACCTCTTTAAGCAAGAGACCCAGTACTTC	CASSIYLFKQETQYF
NA	TRBV5-1	15	TRBJ2-1	NA	TGCGCCAGCAGCTCGGCATTTGGCTCCTACAATGAGCAGTTCTTC	CASSSAFGSYNEQFF
NA	TRBV11-2	15	TRBJ2-7	NA	TGTGCCAGCAGCCCCCCATGGGACTTCCTATACGAGCAGTACTTC	CASSPPWDFLYEQYF
NA	TRBV29-1	11	TRBJ2-3	NA	TGCAGCGGGAATAGAGGGGATACGCAGTATTTT	CSGNRGDTQYF
NA	TRBV23-1	16	TRBJ2-1	TRBD2	TGCGCCAGCAGGCTAGCGGGAGGGCCCTCCTACAATGAGCAGTTCTTC	CASRLAGGPSYNEQFF
NA	TRBV19	15	TRBJ1-2	NA	TGTGCCAGTAGTACCCGACAGGTAGCTAACTATGGCTACACCTTC	CASSTRQVANYGYTF
NA	TRBV30	13	TRBJ1-2	NA	TGTGCCTGGGAATGGGGCCATCAGGGCGAGAACACCTTC	CAWEWGHQGENTF
many	TRBV10-3	13	TRBJ1-2	NA	TGTGCCATCAGTGGGGCCAGCCCGAATGGCTACACCTTC	CAISGASPNGYTF
NA	TRBV2	16	TRBJ2-2	NA	TGTGCCAGCAGTGAAAGGTTGTCGACGAACACCGGGGAGCTGTTTTTT	CASSERLSTNTGELFF
NA	TRBV4-1	15	TRBJ2-7	NA	TGCGCCAGCAGCCAAGGACAGGCTAGCTCCTACGAGCAGTACTTC	CASSQGQASSYEQYF
NA	TRBV2	13	TRBJ2-7	NA	TGTGCCAGCAGTGAACAAAACGCCTACGAGCAGTACTTC	CASSEQNAYEQYF
NA	TRBV6-5	13	TRBJ1-1	NA	TGTGCCAGCAGTTACTCAGCTTACACTGAAGCTTTCTTT	CASSYSAYTEAFF
once	TRBV6-1	16	TRBJ1-3	NA	TGTGCCAGCAGTGAGGAACCGACTATCCCTGGAAACACCATATATTTT	CASSEEPTIPGNTIYF
NA	TRBV4-2	14	TRBJ1-1	NA	TGTGCCAGCAGCCAAGCTCCCTTGAACACTGAAGCTTTCTTT	CASSQAPLNTEAFF
NA	TRBV15	15	TRBJ2-7	NA	TGTGCCACCAGCAGAGATAAGGGCGCCGGCGACGAGCAGTACTTC	CATSRDKGAGDEQYF
NA	TRBV27	13	TRBJ2-1	NA	TGTGCCAGCAGTTTGGGGGGAGTGCTTGAGCAGTTCTTC	CASSLGGVLEQFF